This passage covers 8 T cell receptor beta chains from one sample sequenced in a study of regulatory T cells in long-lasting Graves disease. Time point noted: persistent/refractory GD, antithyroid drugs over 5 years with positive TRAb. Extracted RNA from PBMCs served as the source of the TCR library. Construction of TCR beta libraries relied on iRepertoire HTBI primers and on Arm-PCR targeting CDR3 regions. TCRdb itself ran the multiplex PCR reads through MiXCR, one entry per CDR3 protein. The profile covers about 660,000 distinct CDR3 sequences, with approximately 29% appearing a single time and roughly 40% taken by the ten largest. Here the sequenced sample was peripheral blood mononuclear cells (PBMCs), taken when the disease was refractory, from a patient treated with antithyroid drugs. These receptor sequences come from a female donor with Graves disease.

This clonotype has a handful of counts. Here the CDR3 reads CASMRTEFSNQPQHF. The CDR3 DNA reads as TGTGCCAGCATGAGGACAGAGTTTTCCAATCAGCCCCAGCATTTT. This chain links TRBV6-1 with TRBJ1-5, with D maybe TRBD1 (6 bases). Trimming stripped 7 bases from V and 3 bases from J, with 16 bases between. Germline V lookup: CDR1 MNHNS, CDR2 SASEGT. CDR3 size: 15 residues.

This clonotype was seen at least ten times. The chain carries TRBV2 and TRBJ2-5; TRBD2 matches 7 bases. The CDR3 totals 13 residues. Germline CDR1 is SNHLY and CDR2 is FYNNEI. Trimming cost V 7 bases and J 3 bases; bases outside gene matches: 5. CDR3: CASNRGGEETQYF. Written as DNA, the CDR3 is TGTGCCAGCAATCGGGGAGGGGAAGAGACCCAGTACTTC.

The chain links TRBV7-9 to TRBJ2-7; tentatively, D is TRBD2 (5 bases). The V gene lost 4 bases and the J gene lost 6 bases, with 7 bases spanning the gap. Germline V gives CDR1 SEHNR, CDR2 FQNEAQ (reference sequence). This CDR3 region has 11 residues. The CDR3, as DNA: TGTGCCAGCAGCTACCTAGCCGAGCAGTACTTC. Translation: CASSYLAEQYF.

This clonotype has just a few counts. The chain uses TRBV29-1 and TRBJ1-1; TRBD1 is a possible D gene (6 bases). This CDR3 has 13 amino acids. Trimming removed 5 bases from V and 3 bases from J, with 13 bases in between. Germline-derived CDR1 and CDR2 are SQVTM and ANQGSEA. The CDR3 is CSVLAGAHTEAFF. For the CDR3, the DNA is TGCAGCGTTTTAGCAGGGGCCCACACTGAAGCTTTCTTT.

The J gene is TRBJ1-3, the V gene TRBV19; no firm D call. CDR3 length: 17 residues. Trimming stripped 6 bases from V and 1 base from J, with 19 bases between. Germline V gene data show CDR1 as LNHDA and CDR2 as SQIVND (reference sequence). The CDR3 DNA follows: TGTGCCAGTAGACTATCTGGACGTAGTATGTCTGGAAACACCATATATTTT. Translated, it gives CASRLSGRSMSGNTIYF.

In DNA, the CDR3 is TGTGCCAGCAGTTTAGGGGTGGGAGGGGAGACTGAGACCCAGTACTTC. This sequence encodes CASSLGVGGETETQYF. The V gene is TRBV27, the J gene TRBJ2-5; 7 positions match TRBD2. Germline CDR1 reads MNHEY; CDR2 reads SMNVEV (reference sequence). The CDR3 loop spans 16 amino acids. V trimming: 2 bases; J trimming: 5 bases; junction bases outside the gene matches: 11.

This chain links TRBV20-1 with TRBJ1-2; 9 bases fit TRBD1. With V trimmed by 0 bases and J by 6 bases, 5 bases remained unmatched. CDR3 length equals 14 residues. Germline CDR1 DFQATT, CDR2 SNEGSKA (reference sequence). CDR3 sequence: CSARDPGQGNGYTF. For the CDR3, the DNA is TGCAGTGCTAGAGATCCGGGACAGGGAAATGGCTACACCTTC.

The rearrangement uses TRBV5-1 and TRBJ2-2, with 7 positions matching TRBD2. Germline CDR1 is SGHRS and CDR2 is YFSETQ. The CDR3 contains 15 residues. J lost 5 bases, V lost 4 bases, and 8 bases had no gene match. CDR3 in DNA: TGCGCCAGCAGCCGACTAGCTGAGGGGACCGGGGAGCTGTTTTTT. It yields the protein CASSRLAEGTGELFF.